Below, one TCR beta chain is given with its context. A Seattle source enrolled patients during active infection and followed them longitudinally. The sample belongs to a study of blood T cell repertoires in COVID-19. Study-wide background: The samples span acute and convalescent COVID-19 from the United States, Italy and Spain.

Trimming stripped 0 bases from V and 7 bases from J, with 16 bases between. Per germline, CDR1 SGHRS and CDR2 YFSETQ. This CDR3 region has 15 residues. Here immunoSEQ multiplex PCR was the method, and the copy in TCRdb shows in-frame clones only, minus some. The sample contains roughly 320,000 clones, more than 80% of which appear only once. Sequenced input: peripheral blood. The sequence came from a woman aged 50 to 60 with COVID-19, enrolled during active disease. V is TRBV5-1 and J is TRBJ1-2, with D possibly matching TRBD1 (5 bases). CDR3 bases: TGCGCCAGCAGCTTGGAGTTCGGGACTGACAGTGGCTACACCTTC. As protein: CASSLEFGTDSGYTF.